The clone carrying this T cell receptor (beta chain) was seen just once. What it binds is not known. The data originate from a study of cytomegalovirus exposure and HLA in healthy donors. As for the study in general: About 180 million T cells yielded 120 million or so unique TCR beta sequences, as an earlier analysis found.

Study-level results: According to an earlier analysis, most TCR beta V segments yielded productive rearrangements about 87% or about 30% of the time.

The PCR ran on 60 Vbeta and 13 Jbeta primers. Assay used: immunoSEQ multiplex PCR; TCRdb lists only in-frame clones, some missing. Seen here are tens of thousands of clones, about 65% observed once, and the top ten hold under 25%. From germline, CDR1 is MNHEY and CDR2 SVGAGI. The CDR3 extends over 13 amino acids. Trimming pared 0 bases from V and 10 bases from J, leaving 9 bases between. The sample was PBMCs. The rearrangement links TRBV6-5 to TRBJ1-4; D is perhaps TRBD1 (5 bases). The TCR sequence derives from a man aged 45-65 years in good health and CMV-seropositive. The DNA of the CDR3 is TGTGCCAGCAGTTACTCGACCGGGGGAAAACTGTTTTTT. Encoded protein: CASSYSTGGKLFF.